This T cell receptor beta chain comes out of a study of T cell clonotyping in hematopoietic cell transplantation. Data came from immunoSEQ multiplex PCR; TCRdb stores just in-frame clones and leaves some out. The sample carries over 8,000 clones, about 51% recorded once. Germline V gives CDR1 MGHRA, CDR2 YSYEKL. CDR3 length: 14 amino acids. Deletions cut 4 bases from V and 5 bases from J, with 11 bases between. Points on this clone: As yet, its antigen is unknown.

Findings of the study overall: At the given depth, recipient repertoires were over 97% de novo clonotypes.

Specimen: peripheral blood mononuclear cells, collected 100 days after allogeneic stem cell transplant. The chain is built from TRBV4-1 and TRBJ1-4; D remains ambiguous. This TCR was recovered from a female patient aged 50-59 years who had an allogeneic stem cell transplant from an unrelated donor, so the T cells may come from the graft donor. Some clones in this sample may be carry-over from other donors' samples. CDR3 sequence (DNA): TGCGCCAGCAGCCCGCCGGGAAGGAATGAAAAACTGTTTTTT. This encodes CASSPPGRNEKLFF.